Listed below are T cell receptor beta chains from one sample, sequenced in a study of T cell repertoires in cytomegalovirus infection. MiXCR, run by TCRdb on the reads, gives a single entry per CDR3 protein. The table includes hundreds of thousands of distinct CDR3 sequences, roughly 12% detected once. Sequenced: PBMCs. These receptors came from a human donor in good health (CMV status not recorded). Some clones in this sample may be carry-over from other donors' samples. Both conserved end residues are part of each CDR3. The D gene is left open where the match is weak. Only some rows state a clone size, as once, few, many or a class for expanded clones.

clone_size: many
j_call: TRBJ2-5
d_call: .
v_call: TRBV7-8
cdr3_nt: TGTGCCAGCAGCTCTGTTCTTGGGGAGCTATTCCAGTACTTC
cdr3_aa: CASSSVLGELFQYF

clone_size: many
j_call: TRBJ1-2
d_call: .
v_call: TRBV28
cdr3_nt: TGTGCCAGCAGTACGACAGTCAACTATGGCTACACCTTC
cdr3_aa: CASSTTVNYGYTF

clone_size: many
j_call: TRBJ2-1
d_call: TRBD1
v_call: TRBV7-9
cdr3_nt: TGTGCCAGCAGCGTAAGACAGGGGGCTTCCAGCAATGAGCAGTTCTTC
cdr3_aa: CASSVRQGASSNEQFF

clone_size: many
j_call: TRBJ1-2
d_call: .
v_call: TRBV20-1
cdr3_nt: TGCAGTGCTAGTGGAGGGATGAACTATGGCTACACCTTC
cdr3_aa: CSASGGMNYGYTF

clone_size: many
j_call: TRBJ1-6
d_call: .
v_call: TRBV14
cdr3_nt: TGTGCCAGCAGCCAAGATTACCAGGGTTCACCCCTCCACTTT
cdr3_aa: CASSQDYQGSPLHF

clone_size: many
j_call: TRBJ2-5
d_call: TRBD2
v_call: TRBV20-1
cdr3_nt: TGCAGTGCTAGGAGGTTAGCGGGTATCCAAGAGACCCAGTACTTC
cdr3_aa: CSARRLAGIQETQYF

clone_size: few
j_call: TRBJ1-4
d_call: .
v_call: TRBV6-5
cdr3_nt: TGTGCCAGCAACCGGGGGGGGGGACGGGCGTTGGCTAATGAAAAACTGTTTTTT
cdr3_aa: CASNRGGGRALANEKLFF

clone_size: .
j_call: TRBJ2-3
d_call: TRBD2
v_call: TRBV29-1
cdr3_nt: TGCAGCGTACGGACTAGCGGATTCACAGATACGCAGTATTTT
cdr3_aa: CSVRTSGFTDTQYF

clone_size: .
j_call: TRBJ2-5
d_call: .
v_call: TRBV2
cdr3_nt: TGTGCCAGCAGTGCCGGCTTGCGGGAGACCCAGTACTTC
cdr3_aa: CASSAGLRETQYF

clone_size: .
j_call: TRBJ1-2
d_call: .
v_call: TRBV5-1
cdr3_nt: TGCGCCAGCAGCTTTACAGGGCGCGATGGCTACACCTTC
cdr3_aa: CASSFTGRDGYTF

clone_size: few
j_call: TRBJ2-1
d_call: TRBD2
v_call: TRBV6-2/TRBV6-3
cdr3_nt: TGTGCCAGCAGTTACGCTAGGACTAGCGGGACGAGCTCCTACAATGAGCAGTTCTTC
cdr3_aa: CASSYARTSGTSSYNEQFF

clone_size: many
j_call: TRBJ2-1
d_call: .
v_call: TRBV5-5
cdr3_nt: TGTGCCAGCAGCCCTACAGGAGATGCTTTCAATGAGCAGTTCTTC
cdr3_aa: CASSPTGDAFNEQFF

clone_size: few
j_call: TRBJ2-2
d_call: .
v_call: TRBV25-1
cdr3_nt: TGTGCCAGCATTAGCGGTAACACCGGGGAGCTGTTTTTT
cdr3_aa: CASISGNTGELFF

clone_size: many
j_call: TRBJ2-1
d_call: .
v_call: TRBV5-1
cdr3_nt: TGCGCCAGCAGCTTGGAAGAGCGGATTGGTGAGCAGTTCTTC
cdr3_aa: CASSLEERIGEQFF

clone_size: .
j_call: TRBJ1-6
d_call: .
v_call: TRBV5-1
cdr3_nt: TGCGCCAGCAGCTTGGCAGGGGAAGGTAATTCACCCCTCCACTTT
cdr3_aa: CASSLAGEGNSPLHF

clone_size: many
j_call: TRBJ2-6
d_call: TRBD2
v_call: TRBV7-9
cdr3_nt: TGTGCCAGCAGCTCAGCGGGGGGACTAGGGGCCTCTGGGGCCAACGTCCTGACTTTC
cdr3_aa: CASSSAGGLGASGANVLTF

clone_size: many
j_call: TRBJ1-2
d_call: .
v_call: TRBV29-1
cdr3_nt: TGCAGCGCTTTGGACACTAACTATGGCTACACCTTC
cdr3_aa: CSALDTNYGYTF

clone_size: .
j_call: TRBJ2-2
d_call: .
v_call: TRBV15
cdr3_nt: TGTGCCACCAGCAGCAGGAGCCCCGGGGAGCTGTTTTTT
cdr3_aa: CATSSRSPGELFF

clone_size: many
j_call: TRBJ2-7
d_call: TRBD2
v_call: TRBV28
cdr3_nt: TGTGCCAGCAGTTTATTCACTAGCGGGAGACGAGACCGGTCCTACGAGCAGTACTTC
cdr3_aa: CASSLFTSGRRDRSYEQYF

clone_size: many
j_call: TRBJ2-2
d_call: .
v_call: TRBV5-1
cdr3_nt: TGCGCCAGCAGCTTGGAAGGGGTCGGGGAGCTGTTTTTT
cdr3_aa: CASSLEGVGELFF

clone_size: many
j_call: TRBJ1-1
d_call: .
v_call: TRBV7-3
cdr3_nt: TGTGCCAGCAGCTTAGGATCTTACACTGAAGCTTTCTTT
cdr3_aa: CASSLGSYTEAFF

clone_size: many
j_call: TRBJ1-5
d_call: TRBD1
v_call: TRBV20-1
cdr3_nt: TGCAGTGCTAGACGAGACAGGGACGCGCCCCAGCATTTT
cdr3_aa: CSARRDRDAPQHF

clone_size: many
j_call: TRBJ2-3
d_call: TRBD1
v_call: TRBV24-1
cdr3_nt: TGTGCCACCAGTGACAAGGGGACAGTTGTAGATACGCAGTATTTT
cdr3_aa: CATSDKGTVVDTQYF

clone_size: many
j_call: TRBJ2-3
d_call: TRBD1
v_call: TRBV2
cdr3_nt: TGTGCCAGCAGTGGGGGACAGCCTACAGATACGCAGTATTTT
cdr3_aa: CASSGGQPTDTQYF

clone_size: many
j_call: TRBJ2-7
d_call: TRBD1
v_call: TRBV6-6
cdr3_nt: TGTGCCAGCAGTTACTACGGACAGGGCTCGGGCGAGCAGTACTTC
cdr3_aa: CASSYYGQGSGEQYF

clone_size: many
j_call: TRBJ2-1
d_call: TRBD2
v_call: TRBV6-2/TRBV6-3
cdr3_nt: TGTGCCAGCAGTCTCTCTAGCGGCAATGAGCAGTTCTTC
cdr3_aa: CASSLSSGNEQFF

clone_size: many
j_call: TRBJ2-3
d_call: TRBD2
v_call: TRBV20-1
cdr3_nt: TGCAGTGCTTCCCTAGCGGCAGATACGCAGTATTTT
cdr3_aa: CSASLAADTQYF

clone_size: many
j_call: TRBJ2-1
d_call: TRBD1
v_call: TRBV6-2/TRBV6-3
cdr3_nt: TGTGCCAGCAGTGGACAGGAGGTGAATGAGCAGTTCTTC
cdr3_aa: CASSGQEVNEQFF

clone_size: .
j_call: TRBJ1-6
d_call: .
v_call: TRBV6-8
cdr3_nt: TGTGCCAGCAGGTCTACAGACTCCTATAATTCACCCCTCCACTTT
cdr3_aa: CASRSTDSYNSPLHF

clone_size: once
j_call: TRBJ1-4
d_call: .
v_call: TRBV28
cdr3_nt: TGTGCCAGCAGTTTACGGGTCACTAATGAAAAACTGTTTTTT
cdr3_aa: CASSLRVTNEKLFF

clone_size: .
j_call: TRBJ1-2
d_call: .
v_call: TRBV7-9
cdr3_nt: TGTGCCAGCAGCTTACAGGGTGAGGACTATGGCTACACCTTC
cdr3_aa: CASSLQGEDYGYTF

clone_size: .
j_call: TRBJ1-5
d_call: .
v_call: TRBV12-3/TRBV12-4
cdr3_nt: TGTGCCAGCATGCGAGGGAACAATCAGCTCCAGCATTTT
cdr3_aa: CASMRGNNQLQHF

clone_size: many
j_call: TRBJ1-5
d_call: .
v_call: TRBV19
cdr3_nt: TGTGCCAGTAGCTGGACAGCTAATCAGCCCCAGCATTTT
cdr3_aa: CASSWTANQPQHF

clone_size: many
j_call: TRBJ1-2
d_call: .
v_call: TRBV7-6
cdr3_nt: TGTGCCAGCAGCTCGAACATTGGGCAGGGAGACTATGGCTACACCTTC
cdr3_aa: CASSSNIGQGDYGYTF

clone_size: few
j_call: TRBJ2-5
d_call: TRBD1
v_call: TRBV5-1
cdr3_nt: TGCGCCAGCAGCCCCCGGGACAGGGGGCGAGAGACCCAGTACTTC
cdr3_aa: CASSPRDRGRETQYF

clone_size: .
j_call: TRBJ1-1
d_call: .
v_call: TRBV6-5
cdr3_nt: TGTGCCAGCAGTTACTCGATAGCAATGAACACTGAAGCTTTCTTT
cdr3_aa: CASSYSIAMNTEAFF

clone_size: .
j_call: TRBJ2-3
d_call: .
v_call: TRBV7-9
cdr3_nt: TGTGCCACCCAGCAACTCCAGGACACAGATACGCAGTATTTT
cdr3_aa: CATQQLQDTDTQYF

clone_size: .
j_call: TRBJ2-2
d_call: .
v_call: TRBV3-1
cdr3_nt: TGTGCCAGCAGCCAGGTCCGGGGCGGGACCGGGGAGCTGTTTTTT
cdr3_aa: CASSQVRGGTGELFF

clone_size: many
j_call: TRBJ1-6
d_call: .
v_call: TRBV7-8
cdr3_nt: TGTGCCAGCACCGTAAGTGGTGGCAACCCGAATTCACCCCTCCACTTT
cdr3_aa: CASTVSGGNPNSPLHF

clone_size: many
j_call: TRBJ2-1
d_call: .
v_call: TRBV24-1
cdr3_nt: TGTGCCACCAGTGATCCCGGGAGCAATGAGCAGTTCTTC
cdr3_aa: CATSDPGSNEQFF

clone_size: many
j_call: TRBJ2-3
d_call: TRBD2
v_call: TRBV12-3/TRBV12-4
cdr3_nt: TGTGCCAGCAACCCCGGGGGGGGTGGAGATACGCAGTATTTT
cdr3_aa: CASNPGGGGDTQYF

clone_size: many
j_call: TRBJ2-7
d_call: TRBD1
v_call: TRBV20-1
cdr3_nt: TGCAGTGCTAGAGGGGACAGGGGTCCTTACGAGCAGTACTTC
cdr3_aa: CSARGDRGPYEQYF